The T cell receptor (beta chain) under discussion was sequenced for a study of blood T cell repertoires in COVID-19. This clone was detected a few times. Produced via immunoSEQ multiplex PCR; TCRdb's table is partial and in-frame only. The sample has fewer than 500,000 clones, 80% to 90% seen once; the top ten hold around 1.1%. This sequence was found in a man aged 30 to 39 who had recovered from COVID-19. Sequencing was carried out using PBMCs or T cells enriched from blood (not recorded which).

The CDR3 region has the DNA TGTGCCAGCAGCCCAGAGCTGGACAGGGGGCGAAATCAGCCCCAGCATTTT. Translation gives CASSPELDRGRNQPQHF. The J gene is TRBJ1-5, the V gene TRBV4-2; the match to TRBD1 covers 11 bases. The CDR3 consists of 17 residues. The germline V gene has CDR1 LGHNA and CDR2 YNFKEQ. The J segment lost 4 bases and the V segment lost 4 bases, leaving 9 bases of the junction unmatched.